Listed below are T cell receptor beta chains from one sample, sequenced in a study of T cells in tumors after PD-1 blockade. Sequencing used immunoSEQ multiplex PCR; TCRdb keeps in-frame clones, though not all of them. The sample includes 20,000 to 25,000 clones, over 75% of them seen just once. The sample here was PBMCs, taken before anti-PD-1 treatment. The receptors derive from a human donor with basal cell carcinoma. The CDR3 runs from the conserved cysteine through the conserved F or W. Fields, in order: D gene, V gene, J gene, clone size, CDR3 DNA, CDR3 protein. The D gene is left open where the match is weak. Rows may omit the clone size; those that give it use once, few, many or a size class.

d_call: .
v_call: TRBV6-1
j_call: TRBJ1-6
clone_size: .
cdr3_nt: TGTGCCAGCAGTGAAAGCTTGGCGAACGGGTTATCACCCCTCCACTTT
cdr3_aa: CASSESLANGLSPLHF

d_call: TRBD1
v_call: TRBV10-2
j_call: TRBJ2-7
clone_size: .
cdr3_nt: TGCGCCAGCAAGGGACAGGGGTCCTACGAGCAGTACTTC
cdr3_aa: CASKGQGSYEQYF

d_call: TRBD2
v_call: TRBV5-1
j_call: TRBJ2-3
clone_size: .
cdr3_nt: TGCGCCAGCAGCTTGGAGGGTGGCCTAGCGGTCACAGATACGCAGTATTTT
cdr3_aa: CASSLEGGLAVTDTQYF

d_call: .
v_call: TRBV5-1
j_call: TRBJ1-1
clone_size: .
cdr3_nt: TGCGCCAGCAGCTTGGATGAGAGGGCTGCGCGCACTGAAGCTTTCTTT
cdr3_aa: CASSLDERAARTEAFF

d_call: TRBD1
v_call: TRBV9
j_call: TRBJ2-3
clone_size: .
cdr3_nt: TGTGCCAGCAGCTATAACAGGGGTGATACGCAGTATTTT
cdr3_aa: CASSYNRGDTQYF

d_call: TRBD2
v_call: TRBV2
j_call: TRBJ2-1
clone_size: .
cdr3_nt: TGTGCCCCCAGTGAAGGGTGGGCGCGGGAGGGGAGCTCCTACAATGAGCAGTTCTTC
cdr3_aa: CAPSEGWAREGSSYNEQFF

d_call: .
v_call: TRBV7-2
j_call: TRBJ1-1
clone_size: once
cdr3_nt: TGTGCCAGCAGCTTAGTCAGGGCAGGGGCCACTGAAGCTTTCTTT
cdr3_aa: CASSLVRAGATEAFF

d_call: .
v_call: TRBV2
j_call: TRBJ1-1
clone_size: .
cdr3_nt: TGTGCCAGCAGGCGGGACATAATGAACACTGAAGCTTTCTTT
cdr3_aa: CASRRDIMNTEAFF

d_call: .
v_call: TRBV6-5
j_call: TRBJ1-5
clone_size: .
cdr3_nt: TGTGCCAGCAGACCGGTGCACACTAGCAATCAGCCCCAGCATTTT
cdr3_aa: CASRPVHTSNQPQHF

d_call: .
v_call: TRBV18
j_call: TRBJ1-1
clone_size: .
cdr3_nt: TGTGCCAGCTCTTCTCGCCAGCTTAATATGAACACTGAAGCTTTCTTT
cdr3_aa: CASSSRQLNMNTEAFF

d_call: TRBD2
v_call: TRBV3-1/TRBV3-2
j_call: TRBJ2-7
clone_size: once
cdr3_nt: TGTGCCAGCAGCCAAGGTCCGGGAGGGACCTACGAGCAGTACTTC
cdr3_aa: CASSQGPGGTYEQYF

d_call: .
v_call: TRBV19
j_call: TRBJ2-7
clone_size: .
cdr3_nt: TGTGCCAGTAGCCCGTCGGGTACGACGACCTACGAGCAGTACTTC
cdr3_aa: CASSPSGTTTYEQYF

d_call: TRBD2
v_call: TRBV2
j_call: TRBJ2-1
clone_size: .
cdr3_nt: TGTGCCAGCAGTGTATTTGGGACTAGCGGTATCTCCTACAATGAGCAGTTCTTC
cdr3_aa: CASSVFGTSGISYNEQFF

d_call: TRBD2
v_call: TRBV7-9
j_call: TRBJ2-7
clone_size: .
cdr3_nt: TGTGCCAGCAGCTTAGTACGGCTAGCGGGGGTCTCCTACGAGCAGTACTTC
cdr3_aa: CASSLVRLAGVSYEQYF

d_call: .
v_call: TRBV12-5
j_call: TRBJ1-1
clone_size: once
cdr3_nt: TGTGCTAGTGGTTTGGATCGGTCAGGGAGGCCTGAAGCTTTCTTT
cdr3_aa: CASGLDRSGRPEAFF

d_call: .
v_call: TRBV12-3/TRBV12-4
j_call: TRBJ2-7
clone_size: .
cdr3_nt: TGTGCCAGCAGTTTATATCGGGGGAGCGAGCAGTACTTC
cdr3_aa: CASSLYRGSEQYF

d_call: .
v_call: TRBV15
j_call: TRBJ2-5
clone_size: once
cdr3_nt: TGTGCCACCAGCGCCCGGTCCAGGTACCAAGAGACCCAGTACTTC
cdr3_aa: CATSARSRYQETQYF